The clone carrying this T cell receptor (beta chain) has only one observation. These data are taken from a study of blood T cell repertoires in COVID-19. Only in-frame clones appear in the TCRdb table, and some are missing; sequencing was by immunoSEQ multiplex PCR. The table lists around 140,000 clones, around 86% of them singletons. V was pared by 3 bases and J by 8 bases, with 3 bases of the junction left unmatched. Germline lookup yields CDR1 MNHEY and CDR2 SMNVEV (reference sequence). The CDR3 runs 14 residues. This chain joins TRBV27 and TRBJ1-6, with 8 bases that match TRBD1. The TCR originated in a man in his 60s who had recovered from COVID-19. Sequencing was performed on PBMCs or T cells enriched from blood (not recorded which). The CDR3 sequence is CASSFRTGHSPLHF. In nucleotides, the CDR3 is TGTGCCAGCAGTTTCCGGACAGGGCATTCACCCCTCCACTTT.